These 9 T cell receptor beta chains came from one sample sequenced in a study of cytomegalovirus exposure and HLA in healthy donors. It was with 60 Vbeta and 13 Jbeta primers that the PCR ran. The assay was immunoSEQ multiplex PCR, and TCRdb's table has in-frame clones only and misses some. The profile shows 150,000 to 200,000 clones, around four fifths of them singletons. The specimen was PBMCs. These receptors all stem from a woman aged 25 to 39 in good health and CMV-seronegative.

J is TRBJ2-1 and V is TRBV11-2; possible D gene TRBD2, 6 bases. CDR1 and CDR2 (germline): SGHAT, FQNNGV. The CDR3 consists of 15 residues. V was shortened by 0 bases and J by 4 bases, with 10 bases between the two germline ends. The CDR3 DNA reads TGTGCCAGCAGCTTAGACTTGGCGGGGTACAATGAGCAGTTCTTC. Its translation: CASSLDLAGYNEQFF.

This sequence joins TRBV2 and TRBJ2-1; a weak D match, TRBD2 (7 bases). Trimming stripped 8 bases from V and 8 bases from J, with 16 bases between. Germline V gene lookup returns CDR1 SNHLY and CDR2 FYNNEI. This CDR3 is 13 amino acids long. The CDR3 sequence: CASSWRGGHEQFF. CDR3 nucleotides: TGTGCCAGCTCCTGGAGGGGGGGCCATGAGCAGTTCTTC.

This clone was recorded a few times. The DNA of the CDR3 is TGCGCCAGCAGCTTGGAAGAGGTTGGCTACACCTTC. Its protein is CASSLEEVGYTF. The chain is built from TRBV5-1 and TRBJ1-2; D uncertain. Looked up from germline, CDR1 is SGHRS and CDR2 is YFSETQ. CDR3 length: 12 residues. V lost 0 bases and J lost 7, with 7 bases in between.

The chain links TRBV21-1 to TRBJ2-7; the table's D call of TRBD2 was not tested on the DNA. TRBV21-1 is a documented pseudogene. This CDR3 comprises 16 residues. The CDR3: CASSISRRSSAREQYF. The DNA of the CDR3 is TGTGCCAGCAGCATATCGAGAAGGTCTTCAGCGCGCGAGCAGTACTTC.

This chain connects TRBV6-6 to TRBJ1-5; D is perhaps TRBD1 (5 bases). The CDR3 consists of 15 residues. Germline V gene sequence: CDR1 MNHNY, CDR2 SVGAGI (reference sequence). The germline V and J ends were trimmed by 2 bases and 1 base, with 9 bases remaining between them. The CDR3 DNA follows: TGTGCCAGCAGTTACGGGGGGATCAGCAATCAGCCCCAGCATTTT. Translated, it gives CASSYGGISNQPQHF.

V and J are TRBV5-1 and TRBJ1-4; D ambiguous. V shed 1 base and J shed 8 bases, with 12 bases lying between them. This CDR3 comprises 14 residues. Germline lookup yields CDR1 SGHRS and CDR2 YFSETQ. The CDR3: CASSLKAPAEKLFF. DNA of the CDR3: TGCGCCAGCAGCTTGAAAGCCCCCGCGGAAAAACTGTTTTTT.

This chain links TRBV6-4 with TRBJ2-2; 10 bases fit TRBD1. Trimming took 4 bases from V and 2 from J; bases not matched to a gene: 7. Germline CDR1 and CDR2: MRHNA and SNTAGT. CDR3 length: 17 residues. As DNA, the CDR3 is TGTGCCAGCAGTGGCTCCGGGACAGGGGTAAACACCGGGGAGCTGTTTTTT. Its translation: CASSGSGTGVNTGELFF.

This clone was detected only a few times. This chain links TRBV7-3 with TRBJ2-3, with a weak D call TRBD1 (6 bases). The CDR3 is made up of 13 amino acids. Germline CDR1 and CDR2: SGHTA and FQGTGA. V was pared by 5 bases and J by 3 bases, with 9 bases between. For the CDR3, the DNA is TGTGCCAGCAGCAAAGGACAGACAGATACGCAGTATTTT. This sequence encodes CASSKGQTDTQYF.

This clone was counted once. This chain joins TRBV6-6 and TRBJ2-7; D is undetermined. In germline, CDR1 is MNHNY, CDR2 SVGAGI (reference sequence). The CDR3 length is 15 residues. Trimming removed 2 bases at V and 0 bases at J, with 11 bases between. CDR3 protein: CASSYMSVVSYEQYF. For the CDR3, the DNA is TGTGCCAGCAGTTACATGTCAGTGGTCTCCTACGAGCAGTACTTC.